This T cell receptor beta chain was recovered during a study of cytomegalovirus exposure and HLA in healthy donors. General observations from the study: The TCR clusters that emerged in the first cohort tended, a later analysis found, to co-occur in the 120 or so validation repertoires. Among TCR beta chains, those listed as cytomegalovirus-associated numbered some 160. The dataset shows that most TCR sequences were rare, while some public TCRs occurred in many donors. The classifier, whose performance was assessed in both the original and validation cohorts, reportedly diagnosed cytomegalovirus status with high specificity and sensitivity.

The length of the CDR3 is 17 residues. Trimming took 2 bases from V and 1 from J; bases not matched to a gene: 6. The germline CDR1 and CDR2 sequences are MRHNA and SNTAGT. Clones were sequenced by immunoSEQ multiplex PCR, and TCRdb holds only the in-frame ones, with some missing. The sample holds roughly 150,000 clones, around 81% seen once. This clone was observed a handful of times. The antigen remains undetermined. Sequencing was done on a sample of PBMCs. This TCR was sampled from a man aged 25-45 years in good health and CMV-seropositive. The V gene is TRBV6-4, the J gene TRBJ2-3, with 10 bases lining up with TRBD2. As DNA, the CDR3 is TGTGCCAGCAGTGACGAAGCGGGGGGGCACGGCACAGATACGCAGTATTTT. It specifies CASSDEAGGHGTDTQYF.